This T cell receptor (beta chain) appears in the sequencing data of a study of Ad26.COV2.S vaccination and SARS-CoV-2 variants. The CDR3 totals 14 residues. Germline-derived CDR1 and CDR2 are SGHTA and FQGNSA. V gave up 1 base and J gave up 5 bases, with 11 bases separating them. Here immunoSEQ multiplex PCR was the method, and the copy in TCRdb shows in-frame clones only, minus some. The table has 350,000 to 450,000 clones, 80% to 90% seen once. Treatment denoted: 15 to 20 received Ad26.COV2.S at low or high dose, single or two shots; 5 received placebo; per-sample allocation not given. The study sampled participants on day 63 after the first vaccine or placebo injection.

The receptor comes from a person aged 18-60 years who received the Ad26.COV2.S COVID-19 vaccine or a placebo. This chain joins TRBV7-2 and TRBJ2-5, with D perhaps TRBD1 (6 bases). Here the sequenced sample was peripheral blood, taken in a trial of Ad26.COV2.S vaccine versus placebo. CDR3 nucleotides: TGTGCCAGCAGCTTAGTGGGGGCGGGTGAGACCCAGTACTTC. It codes for CASSLVGAGETQYF.